This T cell receptor beta chain derives from a study of blood T cell repertoires in COVID-19. Study context: Italy, Spain and the United States were the sources of the convalescent and acute COVID-19 samples. Sources were T cells, B-cell-depleted T cells, or PBMCs; the material itself was cDNA or gDNA.

The authors' processing: Amplifying reference gene primers gave estimates of nucleated cell counts. Profiled with immunoSEQ multiplex PCR; TCRdb holds only in-frame clones, not every one. That table is the source of V, J and clone size, and D and trimming were worked out from the DNA. Here the sample spans some 100,000 clones, 88% being singletons. Looked up from germline, CDR1 is MDHEN and CDR2 is SYDVKM. With 3 bases clipped from V and 2 bases from J, the junction kept 16 bases outside the gene matches. The CDR3 runs to 18 residues. The gene calls are TRBV28 and TRBJ2-7; 7 bases line up with TRBD1. This TCR was sampled from a woman in her 70s with acute or convalescent COVID-19. Sequenced: peripheral blood. CDR3 nucleotides: TGTGCCAGCAGTTTCTCCGAGACAGGGCTTTTCCACCCCTACGAGCAGTACTTC. Its protein product is CASSFSETGLFHPYEQYF.